The 23 T cell receptor beta chains listed next were all sequenced from one sample in a study of T-cell reconstitution after alpha-beta-depleted transplantation in children. Preparing the TCRbeta library involved the use of unique molecular identifiers. One entry per CDR3 protein results from TCRdb running MiXCR on the PCR reads. The table has about 400,000 distinct CDR3 sequences, 15% to 20% seen once. This sample comprised PBMCs, mostly from graft donor cells, obtained 360 days after TCRalphabeta/CD19-depleted stem cell transplant. Receptors originate from a boy in the first two years of life who had a stem cell transplant for Wiskott-Aldrich syndrome, so the T cells may come from the graft donor.

V is TRBV11-2 and J is TRBJ2-2; either TRBD1 or TRBD2 may supply D (5 bases each). Germline CDR1 is SGHAT and CDR2 is FQNNGV. The CDR3 is made up of 18 amino acids. Trimming pared 2 bases from V and 5 bases from J, leaving 21 bases between. DNA for the CDR3: TGTGCCAGCAGCTTAATTGCAATTTTGGGACCAAAGACCGGGGAGCTGTTTTTT. Protein sequence: CASSLIAILGPKTGELFF.

This clonotype was seen more than once but under ten times. V usage is TRBV20-1 and J usage is TRBJ2-7; D ambiguous. Per germline, CDR1 DFQATT and CDR2 SNEGSKA (reference sequence). CDR3 length: 11 residues. Trimming removed 4 bases at V and 3 bases at J, with 7 bases between. The CDR3 DNA is TGCAGTGCTATCCATAACTACGAGCAGTACTTC. Its protein product is CSAIHNYEQYF.

This clonotype has more than one count but fewer than ten. The chain combines TRBV6-1 with TRBJ1-2; perhaps TRBD1 as D (5 bases). The germline CDR1 and CDR2 sequences are MNHNS and SASEGT. The CDR3 extends over 13 amino acids. V was cut by 6 bases and J by 5 bases, with 13 bases left in between. The CDR3 coding sequence is TGTGCCAGCAGATTGACAGCTTTGTATGGCTACACCTTC. This gives the protein CASRLTALYGYTF.

This clonotype came up a few times. As DNA, the CDR3 is TGTGCCAGCAGTCCACGGGTATGGCTAGCGGGATCTGGGGCCAACGTCCTGACTTTC. It specifies CASSPRVWLAGSGANVLTF. V gene TRBV6-2 or TRBV6-3 combines with J gene TRBJ2-6, with TRBD2 matching 9 bases. V was pared by 5 bases and J by 1 base, with 12 bases of the junction left unmatched. The germline V gene encodes CDR1 MNHEY and CDR2 SVGEGT. This CDR3 is built from 19 residues.

This clonotype is medium-sized by share. The chain is built from TRBV4-3 and TRBJ2-6; D is unresolved. The CDR3 is made up of 17 amino acids. Germline assignment: CDR1 LGHNA and CDR2 YSLEER. Trimming took off 0 bases at V and 0 bases at J, with 9 bases between the two ends. CDR3: CASSQDGQSSGANVLTF. In DNA form, the CDR3 reads TGCGCCAGCAGCCAAGATGGGCAGTCCTCTGGGGCCAACGTCCTGACTTTC.

The chain carries TRBV27 and TRBJ2-7; perhaps TRBD1 as D (7 bases). With 8 bases removed from V and 1 base from J, the gap between germline ends came to 24 bases. The CDR3 runs 17 residues. Looked up from germline, CDR1 is MNHEY and CDR2 is SMNVEV (reference sequence). The CDR3 DNA is TGTGCCAGCTTTCCCTGGGGGGTCCGGGACAGTTCCTACGAGCAGTACTTC. It specifies CASFPWGVRDSSYEQYF.

The chain links TRBV18 to TRBJ2-3; 9 nucleotides line up with TRBD2. Germline CDR1 reads KGHSH; CDR2 reads LQKENI. The CDR3 sequence is 15 residues long. The V and J ends lost 5 bases and 5 bases, in that order; junction bases with no gene match: 8. The CDR3 sequence is CASSASGLAGDTQYF. CDR3 DNA sequence: TGTGCCAGCTCAGCCTCGGGACTAGCAGGAGATACGCAGTATTTT.

This clonotype was counted between two and nine times. V gene TRBV5-1 combines with J gene TRBJ2-7, with 7 bases identical to TRBD2. The J segment lost 2 bases and the V segment lost 4 bases, leaving 12 bases of the junction unmatched. Germline V CDR1 and CDR2: SGHRS, YFSETQ. The CDR3 covers 16 residues. The DNA for the CDR3 is TGCGCCAGCAGCCAGAGGAGGGGAGGGAGTCCCTACGAGCAGTACTTC. Protein sequence: CASSQRRGGSPYEQYF.

This clonotype was counted between two and nine times. The CDR3 region has the DNA TGTGCCATCATGGGACAGGGTCAAAGGAATGAGCAGTTCTTC. Protein product: CAIMGQGQRNEQFF. The chain has TRBV10-3 and TRBJ2-1; 9 positions agree with TRBD1. V dropped 7 bases and J dropped 7; count of bases not matched to a gene: 8. Germline loops: CDR1 ENHRY, CDR2 SYGVKD. CDR3 length: 14 residues.

A few counts support this clonotype. The chain carries TRBV18 and TRBJ2-7, with 9 bases fitting TRBD1. Germline CDR1 KGHSH, CDR2 LQKENI. This CDR3 comprises 17 residues. J lost 5 bases, V lost 0 bases, and 11 bases had no gene match. The CDR3 region has the DNA TGTGCCAGCTCACCACCTCCGGGACAGGGTAATGGTGACGAGCAGTACTTC. It is translated as CASSPPPGQGNGDEQYF.

This clonotype was found a few times. The rearrangement links TRBV12-3 or TRBV12-4 to TRBJ2-3, with 8 bases identical to TRBD1. V trimming: 1 base; J trimming: 4 bases; junction bases outside the gene matches: 10. There are 17 residues in the CDR3. The CDR3 region has the DNA TGTGCCAGCAGTTTAGATATGGCAGGGGGCGGGGCAGATACGCAGTATTTT. This sequence encodes CASSLDMAGGGADTQYF.

This chain joins TRBV4-2 and TRBJ2-5; possible D gene TRBD2, 5 bases. Trimming stripped 2 bases from V and 2 bases from J, with 15 bases between. This CDR3 has 16 residues. Germline lookup yields CDR1 LGHNA and CDR2 YNFKEQ. DNA for the CDR3: TGTGCCAGCAGCCAATATGCCGCTAGCCCTCAAGAGACCCAGTACTTC. It is translated as CASSQYAASPQETQYF.

V usage is TRBV5-1 and J usage is TRBJ2-2, with 7 bases fitting TRBD1. Trimming cost V 4 bases and J 5 bases; bases outside gene matches: 8. Germline V gene lookup returns CDR1 SGHRS and CDR2 YFSETQ. This CDR3 comprises 15 residues. This chain's CDR3 is CASSIQGLGTGELFF. CDR3 DNA sequence: TGCGCCAGCAGCATACAGGGGCTAGGGACCGGGGAGCTGTTTTTT.

This clonotype occurred a few times. The chain joins TRBV5-6 to TRBJ2-5, with D maybe TRBD2 (6 bases). Germline assignment: CDR1 SGHDT and CDR2 YYEEEE. The CDR3 length is 16 residues. The V and J ends lost 2 bases and 0 bases respectively, with 14 bases between them. DNA of the CDR3: TGTGCCAGCAGCTTAAGTCGGGAGCGGTACCAAGAGACCCAGTACTTC. Translating gives CASSLSRERYQETQYF.

This clonotype has a handful of counts. V gene TRBV7-2 combines with J gene TRBJ2-3; D assignment may be TRBD1 or TRBD2 (6 bases each). Trimming cost V 1 base and J 4 bases, with 15 bases left between them. The germline CDR1 and CDR2 sequences are SGHTA and FQGNSA. The CDR3 extends over 16 amino acids. As DNA, the CDR3 is TGTGCCAGCAGCTTAGTAGGGGGGCAGGGCGCAGATACGCAGTATTTT. This translates into CASSLVGGQGADTQYF. Full variable domain (remainder filled in from reference TRBV7-2 and TRBJ2-3): GAGVSQSPSNKVTEKGKDVELRCDPISGHTALYWYRQSLGQGLEFLIYFQGNSAPDKSGLPSDRFSAERTGGSVSTLTIQRTQQEDSAVYLCASSLVGGQGADTQYFGPGTRLTVL.

The chain has TRBV2 and TRBJ2-1; D is possibly TRBD1 or TRBD2 (6 bases each). Germline assignment: CDR1 SNHLY and CDR2 FYNNEI. Trimming took 6 bases from V and 7 from J, leaving 19 bases between them. The CDR3 contains 15 residues. The CDR3 here is CASRGGSQLQNEQFF. The DNA of the CDR3 is TGTGCCAGCAGAGGGGGGTCCCAATTACAGAATGAGCAGTTCTTC.

The rearrangement uses TRBV10-3 and TRBJ2-7; D call uncertain. Germline V CDR1 and CDR2: ENHRY, SYGVKD. V was shortened by 4 bases and J by 2 bases, with 15 bases between the two germline ends. The CDR3 spans 15 residues. CDR3 protein: CAISGGPPKAYEQYF. For the CDR3, the DNA is TGTGCCATCAGTGGGGGTCCCCCGAAGGCCTACGAGCAGTACTTC.

This clonotype has more than one count but fewer than ten. This rearrangement joins TRBV5-6 to TRBJ1-3; TRBD1 aligns across 8 bases. V was clipped by 3 bases and J by 7 bases; unmatched bases: 9. The CDR3 extends over 15 amino acids. The germline V gene has CDR1 SGHDT and CDR2 YYEEEE. The CDR3 loop is CASSSWDRQMNTIYF. Written as DNA, the CDR3 is TGTGCCAGCAGCTCCTGGGACAGGCAAATGAACACCATATATTTT.

There are a few counts of this clonotype. J is TRBJ2-5 and V is TRBV27; TRBD1 is a possible D gene (6 bases). The CDR3 contains 16 residues. Germline V gene lookup returns CDR1 MNHEY and CDR2 SMNVEV (reference sequence). Trimming pared 0 bases from V and 2 bases from J, leaving 13 bases between. CDR3 protein: CASSLSIWGPQETQYF. Written as DNA, the CDR3 is TGTGCCAGCAGTTTATCGATTTGGGGGCCTCAAGAGACCCAGTACTTC.

The table lists this clonotype with many counts. The rearrangement links TRBV20-1 to TRBJ2-2, with 10 bases lining up with TRBD2. V trimming: 4 bases; J trimming: 3 bases; junction bases outside the gene matches: 5. Germline assignment: CDR1 DFQATT and CDR2 SNEGSKA (reference sequence). The length of the CDR3 is 15 residues. CDR3 sequence (DNA): TGCAGTGCTACCCTAGCGGGGGTTCACACCGGGGAGCTGTTTTTT. Translating it yields CSATLAGVHTGELFF.

The rearrangement links TRBV20-1 to TRBJ1-1; D ambiguous. Germline CDR1 reads DFQATT; CDR2 reads SNEGSKA (reference sequence). V lost 6 bases, J lost 3 bases, and 17 bases lay in between. This CDR3 has 14 amino acids. The CDR3 DNA reads TGCAGTGCCCCTCGTGGGAGGACGGACACTGAAGCTTTCTTT. This encodes CSAPRGRTDTEAFF.

The genes are TRBV19 and TRBJ2-5; 16 positions agree with TRBD2. CDR1 is LNHDA and CDR2 is SQIVND in the germline V gene (reference sequence). The CDR3 spans 17 residues. V lost 7 bases, J lost 5 bases, and 10 bases stayed unmatched. CDR3 residues: CASKTPGLAGGFETQYF. In DNA, the CDR3 is TGTGCCAGTAAAACGCCGGGACTAGCGGGGGGGTTTGAGACCCAGTACTTC.

This clonotype was detected a few times. The CDR3 bases are TGTGCCAGCAGCGTAGACGGGAGAGAGTCCTACAATGAGCAGTTCTTC. Protein: CASSVDGRESYNEQFF. This chain joins TRBV9 and TRBJ2-1; D possibly corresponds to TRBD2 (6 bases). V lost 0 bases and J lost 1, with 11 bases in between. Looked up from germline, CDR1 is SGDLS and CDR2 is YYNGEE. The CDR3 is made up of 16 amino acids.